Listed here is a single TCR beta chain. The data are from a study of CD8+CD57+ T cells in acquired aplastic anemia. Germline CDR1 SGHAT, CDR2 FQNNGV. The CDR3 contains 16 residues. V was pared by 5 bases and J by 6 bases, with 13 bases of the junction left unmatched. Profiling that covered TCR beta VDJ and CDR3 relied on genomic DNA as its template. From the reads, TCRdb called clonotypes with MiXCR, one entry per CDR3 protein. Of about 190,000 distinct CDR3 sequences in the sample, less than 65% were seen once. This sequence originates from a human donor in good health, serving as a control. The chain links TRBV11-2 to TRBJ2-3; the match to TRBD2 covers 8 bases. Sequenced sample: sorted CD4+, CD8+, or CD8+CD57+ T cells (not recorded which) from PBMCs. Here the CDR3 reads CASSEGGRGASDTQYF. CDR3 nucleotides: TGTGCCAGCAGCGAAGGAGGGCGGGGGGCATCGGATACGCAGTATTTT. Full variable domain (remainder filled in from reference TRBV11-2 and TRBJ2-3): EAGVAQSPRYKIIEKRQSVAFWCNPISGHATLYWYQQILGQGPKLLIQFQNNGVVDDSQLPKDRFSAERLKGVDSTLKIQPAKLEDSAVYLCASSEGGRGASDTQYFGPGTRLTVL.